Below are 20 T cell receptor beta chains sequenced from a single sample in a study of cytomegalovirus exposure and HLA in healthy donors (dated by TCRdb to about 2017). Library construction relied on the immunoSEQ multiplex PCR assay. This is the immuneACCESS table as TCRdb keeps it, with only in-frame sequences that have V and J called. A part of the clones is gone; compared with another copy, unresolved V genes explain less than half, and the rest is unexplained. The sample records 95,000 to 150,000 clones, roughly 89% of which are singletons. Under 2% of the sample rests with the top ten. Sequenced sample: PBMCs. The source is a woman aged 18-30 years in good health and CMV-seronegative.

Worth noting for this clone: The sample has other DNA sequences that encode this CDR3 too. The gene calls are TRBV19 and TRBJ1-1; D ambiguous. CDR1 LNHDA and CDR2 SQIVND come from the germline V gene (reference sequence). This CDR3 spans 13 amino acids. V lost 6 bases and J lost 0, with 8 bases in between. The DNA of the CDR3 is TGTGCCAGTAGGGGCGGGATGAACACTGAAGCTTTCTTT. Translation: CASRGGMNTEAFF.

V and J are TRBV5-1 and TRBJ1-1, with TRBD1 matching 9 bases. Losses at the gene ends were 4 bases for V and 4 bases for J; bases not matched to a gene: 2. The germline V gene encodes CDR1 SGHRS and CDR2 YFSETQ. This CDR3 contains 13 residues. CDR3 in DNA: TGCGCCAGCAGCCCGGGACAGGGCACTGAAGCTTTCTTT. Amino acid sequence: CASSPGQGTEAFF.

V gene TRBV14 combines with J gene TRBJ1-2; D is undetermined. Germline CDR1 SGHDN, CDR2 FVKESK. Trimming removed 0 bases from V and 3 bases from J, with 17 bases in between. CDR3 length: 17 amino acids. The CDR3: CASSQDLAALSYYGYTF. The CDR3 coding sequence is TGTGCCAGCAGCCAAGACTTAGCGGCCCTAAGCTACTATGGCTACACCTTC.

The chain links TRBV7-3 to TRBJ2-1, with 7 bases identical to TRBD1. The CDR3 is 15 amino acids. Germline-derived CDR1 and CDR2 are SGHTA and FQGTGA. The V gene end was trimmed by 4 bases and the J gene end by 7 bases; junction bases not matched to a gene: 10. CDR3 residues: CASSSGRQGPNEQFF. CDR3 DNA sequence: TGTGCCAGCAGCTCGGGACGACAGGGTCCAAATGAGCAGTTCTTC.

The gene calls are TRBV27 and TRBJ2-1; TRBD1 matches at 8 bases. J lost 0 bases, V lost 7 bases, and 11 bases had no gene match. The length of the CDR3 is 17 residues. Germline-derived CDR1 and CDR2 are MNHEY and SMNVEV (reference sequence). The CDR3 DNA reads TGTGCCAGCACTGAATTGCCTGGACAGGGCTCCTACAATGAGCAGTTCTTC. It encodes CASTELPGQGSYNEQFF.

V gene TRBV6-5 combines with J gene TRBJ1-2; maybe TRBD1 (6 bases). This CDR3 has 16 amino acids. With 2 bases removed from V and 2 bases from J, the gap between germline ends came to 15 bases. The V gene's germline CDR1 is MNHEY and CDR2 SVGAGI. CDR3 sequence (DNA): TGTGCCAGCAGTTACGGGGGCCAGGGTAGAAACTATGGCTACACCTTC. Translating it yields CASSYGGQGRNYGYTF.

The J gene is TRBJ2-7, the V gene TRBV6-5, with TRBD2 matching over 8 bases. J was trimmed by 3 bases and V by 6 bases; bases with no gene match: 7. CDR1 is MNHEY, CDR2 SVGAGI, per germline. This CDR3 has 14 amino acids. Written as DNA, the CDR3 is TGTGCCAGCAGGGGTAGCGGGGCCGGCTACGAGCAGTACTTC. This sequence encodes CASRGSGAGYEQYF.

The CDR3 DNA reads as TGTGCCACCCAGGGGGCCTACCGGGGCTACACCTTC. This gives the protein CATQGAYRGYTF. This chain links TRBV6-1 with TRBJ1-2, with TRBD1 matching over 8 bases. V trimming: 10 bases; J trimming: 8 bases; junction bases outside the gene matches: 9. CDR1 and CDR2 (germline): MNHNS, SASEGT. The CDR3 loop spans 12 amino acids.

In its sample, this clone was seen a few times. The DNA is left out, because the CDR3 cannot be placed on it with certainty; the CDR3 is given as TCRdb lists it. The chain combines TRBV12-2 with TRBJ2-1; the DNA was not compared with TRBD1, the D call given in the table. TRBV12-2 is a listed pseudogene. 14 amino acids form the CDR3, both terminal residues included. The chain's CDR3 is CASRVGQGNNEQFF.

The chain has TRBV30 and TRBJ2-5; 11 bases align to TRBD2. The germline V gene encodes CDR1 GTSNPN and CDR2 SVGIG (reference sequence). Trimming at V came to 2 bases and at J to 5 bases, leaving 13 bases not matched to a gene. CDR3 length: 17 residues. The CDR3 DNA sequence: TGTGCCTGGAGTCCTACTAGCGGGAGTTGGGCTTGGGAGACCCAGTACTTC. Protein sequence: CAWSPTSGSWAWETQYF. The whole variable domain, remainder taken from reference TRBV30 and TRBJ2-5, is SQTIHQWPATLVQPVGSPLSLECTVEGTSNPNLYWYRQAAGRGLQLLFYSVGIGQISSEVPQNLSASRPQDRQFILSSKKLLLSDSGFYLCAWSPTSGSWAWETQYFGPGTRLLVL.

This clone occurred a few times. The chain couples TRBV11-1 to TRBJ2-1; 9 bases agree with TRBD2. CDR3 length: 15 residues. V dropped 0 bases and J dropped 7; count of bases not matched to a gene: 4. Looked up from germline, CDR1 is SGHAT and CDR2 is FQDESV (reference sequence). The CDR3 spells CASSLASGRTNEQFF. The CDR3 DNA follows: TGTGCCAGCAGCTTAGCCAGCGGGAGGACGAATGAGCAGTTCTTC.

V and J are TRBV7-9 and TRBJ2-7, with TRBD1 as a possible D gene (6 bases). Trimming removed 7 bases from V and 5 bases from J, with 21 bases in between. The CDR3 is made up of 15 amino acids. The germline gives CDR1 SEHNR, CDR2 FQNEAQ (reference sequence). In nucleotides, the CDR3 is TGTGCCAGCACCCATACCGGGACACCCGCGCACGAGCAGTACTTC. Residues: CASTHTGTPAHEQYF.

The chain is built from TRBV6-6 and TRBJ2-5; no clear D gene. The germline V gene encodes CDR1 MNHNY and CDR2 SVGAGI (reference sequence). V shed 2 bases and J shed 5 bases, with 12 bases lying between them. This CDR3 region has 14 residues. The CDR3 spells CASSYLTSRETQYF. CDR3 nucleotides: TGTGCCAGCAGTTACCTTACGTCTAGGGAGACCCAGTACTTC.

This sequence joins TRBV7-2 and TRBJ2-4; tentative D call: TRBD1 (5 bases). Between the trimmed V and J ends, which lost 0 bases and 1 base, there was a span of 10 bases. Germline V gene data show CDR1 as SGHTA and CDR2 as FQGNSA. The CDR3 spans 16 residues. CDR3 bases: TGTGCCAGCAGCTTAGCAGGGGTGTTGGCCAAAAACATTCAGTACTTC. This sequence encodes CASSLAGVLAKNIQYF.

This chain connects TRBV30 to TRBJ2-1; 8 bases map to TRBD2. The CDR3 runs to 16 residues. CDR1 and CDR2 from the germline V gene are GTSNPN and SVGIG (reference sequence). V shed 4 bases and J 1 base; nucleotides not matched to a gene: 9. CDR3 coding DNA: TGTGCCTGGAAAAGCGGGAGTCCCTTTTCCTACAATGAGCAGTTCTTC. Encoded protein: CAWKSGSPFSYNEQFF.

The CDR3 DNA is TGTGCCATCAGTGTGAGTGAGAGAACTAACTATGGCTACACCTTC. Protein sequence: CAISVSERTNYGYTF. This chain joins TRBV10-3 and TRBJ1-2; D is undetermined. This CDR3 is 15 amino acids long. V lost 4 bases and J lost 0, with 12 bases in between. In germline, CDR1 is ENHRY, CDR2 SYGVKD.

V gene TRBV19 combines with J gene TRBJ2-7, with TRBD1 as a possible D gene (5 bases). Deletions cut 6 bases from V and 7 bases from J, with 19 bases between. The CDR3 has 14 amino acids. Per the germline V gene, CDR1 is LNHDA and CDR2 is SQIVND (reference sequence). DNA of the CDR3: TGTGCCAGTAGAAAACACGACCTACAGGATGAGCAGTACTTC. It is translated as CASRKHDLQDEQYF.

This chain links TRBV30 with TRBJ2-7; 11 bases map to TRBD1. This CDR3 has 13 amino acids. Trimming at V came to 2 bases and at J to 4 bases, leaving 1 base not matched to a gene. Per the germline V gene, CDR1 is GTSNPN and CDR2 is SVGIG (reference sequence). As DNA, the CDR3 is TGTGCCTGGAGTCGGGACAGGGGGTACGAGCAGTACTTC. Residues: CAWSRDRGYEQYF. The whole variable domain, remainder taken from reference TRBV30 and TRBJ2-7, is SQTIHQWPATLVQPVGSPLSLECTVEGTSNPNLYWYRQAAGRGLQLLFYSVGIGQISSEVPQNLSASRPQDRQFILSSKKLLLSDSGFYLCAWSRDRGYEQYFGPGTRLTVT.

The chain couples TRBV19 to TRBJ1-5; no firm D call. V lost 7 bases and J lost 0, with 7 bases in between. The CDR3 consists of 13 residues. The germline V gene has CDR1 LNHDA and CDR2 SQIVND (reference sequence). Written as DNA, the CDR3 is TGTGCCAGTAACCACTTTAGCAATCAGCCCCAGCATTTT. The encoded protein is CASNHFSNQPQHF. The full variable domain, rest sourced from reference TRBV19 and TRBJ1-5, is DGGITQSPKYLFRKEGQNVTLSCEQNLNHDAMYWYRQDPGQGLRLIYYSQIVNDFQKGDIAEGYSVSREKKESFPLTVTSAQKNPTAFYLCASNHFSNQPQHFGDGTRLSIL.

The V gene is TRBV5-1, the J gene TRBJ2-2; no reliable D call. From germline, CDR1 is SGHRS and CDR2 YFSETQ. The ends were cut back, 4 bases at V and 6 bases at J, with 13 bases in the middle. CDR3 length: 14 residues. The CDR3 protein is CASSAERYPGELFF. The CDR3 DNA sequence: TGCGCCAGCAGCGCGGAGAGGTACCCCGGGGAGCTGTTTTTT.